Listed below are T cell receptor beta chains from one sample, sequenced in a study of blood T cells in healthy people across ages. MiXCR was run by TCRdb on the 5' RACE reads, yielding one entry per CDR3 protein. The table shows roughly 800,000 distinct CDR3 sequences, with roughly 24% occurring only once. The data also belong to a second study, concerning T cells of mothers and their children.

The sequenced sample consisted of blood. The origin of the receptors is a boy aged 10-17 years in good health. CDR3s include the opening cysteine and the closing phenylalanine or tryptophan. The D gene is left open where the match is weak. Clone size is shown for a subset of rows, as once, few, many or a class of expanded clone.

TRBV6-6	-	TRBJ2-7	TRBD2	CASRRLAGPDYEQYF	TGTGCCAGCAGAAGACTAGCGGGGCCCGACTACGAGCAGTACTTC
TRBV15	-	TRBJ2-5	TRBD2	CATSSRAGTSGTETQYF	TGTGCCACCAGCAGCCGGGCAGGGACTAGCGGAACGGAGACCCAGTACTTC
TRBV7-6	many	TRBJ2-5	TRBD2	CASSLPSGGSQETQYF	TGTGCCAGCAGCTTGCCTAGCGGGGGGTCCCAAGAGACCCAGTACTTC
TRBV12-3/TRBV12-4	-	TRBJ2-7	-	CASSFKSSYEQYF	TGTGCCAGCAGTTTTAAGAGCTCCTACGAGCAGTACTTC
TRBV28	-	TRBJ2-5	-	CASSLGTVETQYF	TGTGCCAGCAGTTTAGGGACTGTAGAGACCCAGTACTTC
TRBV18	few	TRBJ2-7	TRBD1	CASSRSGGARNEQYF	TGTGCCAGCTCACGGTCAGGGGGCGCGAGAAACGAGCAGTACTTC
TRBV27	-	TRBJ2-5	TRBD2	CASSLLAGGGRETQYF	TGTGCCAGCAGTTTACTAGCGGGGGGCGGGAGGGAGACCCAGTACTTC
TRBV28	few	TRBJ2-7	TRBD1	CASSYGDRENEQYF	TGTGCCAGCAGTTACGGGGACAGGGAAAACGAGCAGTACTTC
TRBV6-2/TRBV6-3	few	TRBJ2-5	-	CASGPGGETQYF	TGTGCCAGCGGCCCGGGTGGGGAGACCCAGTACTTC
TRBV7-2	-	TRBJ2-7	TRBD2	CASSLEGLAGPYEQYF	TGTGCCAGCAGCTTAGAGGGGTTAGCGGGGCCCTACGAGCAGTACTTC
TRBV29-1	few	TRBJ1-4	-	CSVAGARSEKLFF	TGCAGCGTTGCTGGGGCCCGGAGCGAAAAACTGTTTTTT
TRBV12-3/TRBV12-4	-	TRBJ1-1	-	CTSSLSGVTEAFF	TGTACCAGCAGTTTGTCGGGTGTTACTGAAGCTTTCTTT
TRBV5-1	few	TRBJ2-5	-	CASSPDYPAETQYF	TGCGCCAGCAGCCCGGACTACCCCGCGGAGACCCAGTACTTC
TRBV20-1	few	TRBJ2-5	TRBD2	CSATSRGGGTQETQYF	TGCAGTGCTACCTCCCGGGGCGGGGGAACGCAAGAGACCCAGTACTTC
TRBV29-1	-	TRBJ2-3	TRBD2	CSVPSGAGNTQYF	TGCAGCGTACCTAGCGGGGCAGGCAATACGCAGTATTTT
TRBV7-2	few	TRBJ2-5	-	CASSLDWWRQETQYF	TGTGCCAGCAGCTTAGATTGGTGGAGACAAGAGACCCAGTACTTC
TRBV15	few	TRBJ1-1	TRBD1	CATTRDRGRTEAFF	TGTGCCACGACCCGGGACAGGGGTAGAACTGAAGCTTTCTTT
TRBV28	-	TRBJ2-2	TRBD2	CASTVAGTNTGELFF	TGTGCCAGCACTGTAGCGGGCACGAACACCGGGGAGCTGTTTTTT
TRBV3-1	-	TRBJ2-1	TRBD2	CASSQLTSGGEQFF	TGTGCCAGCAGCCAACTTACTAGCGGGGGCGAGCAGTTCTTC
TRBV20-1	-	TRBJ2-5	TRBD2	CSAAPGTSGQETQYF	TGCAGTGCGGCGCCCGGGACTAGCGGGCAAGAGACCCAGTACTTC
TRBV6-5	-	TRBJ2-3	TRBD2	CASSPGTSGVADTQYF	TGTGCCAGCAGCCCCGGGACTAGCGGGGTAGCAGATACGCAGTATTTT
TRBV15	few	TRBJ2-5	-	CATSRGDIQETQYF	TGTGCCACCAGCAGAGGGGACATACAAGAGACCCAGTACTTC
TRBV28	-	TRBJ2-4	-	CASSTDAGRGNIQYF	TGTGCCAGCAGCACCGACGCGGGTAGGGGGAACATTCAGTACTTC
TRBV4-1	-	TRBJ2-5	-	CASSHLGQGQETQYF	TGCGCCAGCAGCCATTTGGGGCAGGGACAAGAGACCCAGTACTTC
TRBV6-6	few	TRBJ2-7	-	CASSYSTSYEQYF	TGTGCCAGCAGTTACTCGACCTCCTACGAGCAGTACTTC
TRBV7-7	few	TRBJ2-1	TRBD2	CASSTGRGEYNEQFF	TGTGCTAGCAGTACGGGGCGGGGGGAGTACAATGAGCAGTTCTTC
TRBV28	-	TRBJ2-3	-	CASSLGSNRYTDTQYF	TGTGCCAGCAGTTTGGGTTCCAACAGATACACAGATACGCAGTATTTT
TRBV9	-	TRBJ2-4	-	CASSGGNIQYF	TGTGCCAGCAGCGGGGGAAACATTCAGTACTTC
TRBV20-1	-	TRBJ2-5	-	CSASPIIGETQYF	TGCAGTGCTAGTCCTATAATCGGAGAGACCCAGTACTTC
TRBV20-1	-	TRBJ2-3	-	CSARAGARPPSTDTQYF	TGCAGTGCCCGGGCGGGGGCGCGTCCCCCTAGCACAGATACGCAGTATTTT
TRBV18	-	TRBJ1-6	-	CASYFDINSPLHF	TGTGCCAGCTACTTCGACATAAATTCACCCCTCCACTTT
TRBV10-3	-	TRBJ2-1	-	CASATYNEQFF	TGTGCCTCAGCGACGTACAATGAGCAGTTCTTC
TRBV10-3	-	TRBJ2-7	TRBD2	CAILGGGDALPGEQYF	TGTGCCATCCTGGGGGGGGGTGACGCCCTCCCCGGAGAGCAGTACTTC
TRBV4-2	-	TRBJ1-1	-	CASSQEGYGNTEAFF	TGTGCCAGCAGCCAAGAAGGTTATGGGAACACTGAAGCTTTCTTT
TRBV7-2	-	TRBJ2-3	TRBD2	CASSFRGGQTDTQYF	TGTGCCAGCAGCTTTCGGGGGGGCCAGACAGATACGCAGTATTTT
TRBV9	few	TRBJ2-1	TRBD1	CASSVTGGGSYNEQFF	TGTGCCAGCAGCGTCACAGGGGGAGGCTCCTACAATGAGCAGTTCTTC
TRBV29-1	-	TRBJ2-2	TRBD1	CSAGVSKGATGELFF	TGCAGCGCCGGGGTATCGAAGGGGGCCACCGGGGAGCTGTTTTTT